This entry features one T cell receptor (beta chain) sequence. Measured with immunoSEQ multiplex PCR; TCRdb has only the in-frame clones, and not every one. The sample records approximately 52,000 clones, roughly 87% being singletons. The data are from a study of blood T cell repertoires in COVID-19. Study summary: COVID-19 samples collected from the United States, Italy and Spain covered acute and convalescent phases. PBMCs, B-cell-depleted T cells, or T cells provided the cDNA or gDNA that made up the material.

The trim removed 6 bases at V and 3 bases at J, leaving 8 bases unmatched. CDR3 length equals 16 residues. The germline gives CDR1 SNHLY, CDR2 FYNNEI. The sequenced material came from peripheral blood. This rearrangement joins TRBV2 to TRBJ2-1; 10 bases are shared with TRBD2. This receptor was taken from a man aged 55 to 70 with active COVID-19. The CDR3, as DNA: TGTGCCAGCAGCGAGACACCTAGCGGGGGCTACAATGAGCAGTTCTTC. It is translated as CASSETPSGGYNEQFF.